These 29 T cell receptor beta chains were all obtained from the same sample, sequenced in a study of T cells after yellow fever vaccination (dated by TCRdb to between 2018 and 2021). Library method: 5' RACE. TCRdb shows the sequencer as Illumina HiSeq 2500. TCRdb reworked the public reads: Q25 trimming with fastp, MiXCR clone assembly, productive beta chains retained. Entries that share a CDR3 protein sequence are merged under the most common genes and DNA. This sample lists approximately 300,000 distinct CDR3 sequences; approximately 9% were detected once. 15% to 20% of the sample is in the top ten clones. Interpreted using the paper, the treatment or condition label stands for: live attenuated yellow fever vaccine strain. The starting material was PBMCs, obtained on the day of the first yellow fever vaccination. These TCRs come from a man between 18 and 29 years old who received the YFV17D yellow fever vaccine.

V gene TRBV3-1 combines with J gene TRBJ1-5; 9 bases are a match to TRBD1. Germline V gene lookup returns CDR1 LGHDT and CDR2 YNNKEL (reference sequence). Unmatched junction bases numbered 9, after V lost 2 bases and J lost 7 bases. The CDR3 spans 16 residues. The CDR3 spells CASSQTGTGIRQPQHF. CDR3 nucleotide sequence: TGTGCCAGCAGCCAAACCGGGACAGGGATTCGGCAGCCCCAGCATTTT.

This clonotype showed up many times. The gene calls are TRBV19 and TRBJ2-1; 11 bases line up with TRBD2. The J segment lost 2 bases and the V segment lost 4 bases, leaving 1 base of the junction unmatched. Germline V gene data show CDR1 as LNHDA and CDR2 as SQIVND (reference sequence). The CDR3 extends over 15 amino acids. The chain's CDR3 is CASSNSGGAYNEQFF. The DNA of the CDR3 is TGTGCCAGTAGTAATAGCGGGGGGGCCTACAATGAGCAGTTCTTC.

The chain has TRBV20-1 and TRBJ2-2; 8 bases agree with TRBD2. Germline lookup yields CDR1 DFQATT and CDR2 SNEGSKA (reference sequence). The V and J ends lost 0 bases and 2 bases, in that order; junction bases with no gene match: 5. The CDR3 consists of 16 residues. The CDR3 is CSARDVAGGNTGELFF. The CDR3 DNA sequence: TGCAGTGCTAGAGATGTGGCGGGGGGTAACACCGGGGAGCTGTTTTTT.

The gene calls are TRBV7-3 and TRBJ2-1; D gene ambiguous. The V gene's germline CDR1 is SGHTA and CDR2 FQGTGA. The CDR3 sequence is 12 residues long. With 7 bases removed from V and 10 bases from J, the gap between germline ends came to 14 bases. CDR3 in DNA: TGTGCCAGCATACCACCCGGGTGGGAGCAGTTCTTC. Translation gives CASIPPGWEQFF.

The CDR3 coding sequence is TGTGCCAGCTCACCAGAGGTGGGCGTGTTCTTC. This codes for CASSPEVGVFF. The chain uses TRBV18 and TRBJ2-1; unclear D gene. Looked up from germline, CDR1 is KGHSH and CDR2 is LQKENI. The CDR3 spans 11 residues. Between the trimmed V and J ends, which lost 2 bases and 15 bases, there was a span of 11 bases.

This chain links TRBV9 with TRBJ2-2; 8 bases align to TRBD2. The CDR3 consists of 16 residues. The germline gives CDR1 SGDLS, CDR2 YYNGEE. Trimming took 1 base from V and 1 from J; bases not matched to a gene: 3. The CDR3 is CASSVRSGGNTGELFF. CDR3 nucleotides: TGTGCCAGCAGCGTAAGGAGCGGGGGGAACACCGGGGAGCTGTTTTTT.

This chain's CDR3 is CTSSLAARGSNQPQHF. Here the CDR3 DNA reads TGCACCAGCAGCCTCGCCGCCAGGGGTAGCAATCAGCCCCAGCATTTT. This chain links TRBV1 with TRBJ1-5; the D segment call TRBD1 is taken from the table without a DNA check. TRBV1 is an annotated pseudogene. The CDR3 runs to 16 residues.

The CDR3 sequence: CASSQDMIGSTNEKLFF. CDR3 coding DNA: TGTGCCAGCAGCCAAGATATGATTGGATCAACTAATGAAAAACTGTTTTTT. The V and J genes are TRBV3-1 and TRBJ1-4; no firm D call. V was shortened by 0 bases and J by 0 bases, with 11 bases between the two germline ends. The CDR3 totals 17 residues. In germline, CDR1 is LGHDT, CDR2 YNNKEL (reference sequence).

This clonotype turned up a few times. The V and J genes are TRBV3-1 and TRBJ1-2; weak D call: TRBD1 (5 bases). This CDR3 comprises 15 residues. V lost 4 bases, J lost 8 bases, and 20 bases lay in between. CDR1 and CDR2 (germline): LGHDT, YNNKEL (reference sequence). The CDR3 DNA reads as TGTGCCAGCAGCCGGTATCGGGGCGTACCGGACGGCTACACCTTC. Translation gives CASSRYRGVPDGYTF.

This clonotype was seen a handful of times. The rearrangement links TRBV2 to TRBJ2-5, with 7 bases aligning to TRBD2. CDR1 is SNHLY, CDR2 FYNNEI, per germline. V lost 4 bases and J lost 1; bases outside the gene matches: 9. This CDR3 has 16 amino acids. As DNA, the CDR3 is TGTGCCAGCAGTGGGAGTGAGGGAGGGGTCCAAGAGACCCAGTACTTC. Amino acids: CASSGSEGGVQETQYF.

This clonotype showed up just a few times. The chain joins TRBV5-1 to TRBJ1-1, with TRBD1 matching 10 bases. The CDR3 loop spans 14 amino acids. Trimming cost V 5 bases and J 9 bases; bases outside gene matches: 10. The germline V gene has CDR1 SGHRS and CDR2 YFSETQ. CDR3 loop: CASSSDRGRLKAFF. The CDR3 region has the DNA TGCGCCAGCAGTTCCGACAGGGGGCGATTGAAAGCTTTCTTT.

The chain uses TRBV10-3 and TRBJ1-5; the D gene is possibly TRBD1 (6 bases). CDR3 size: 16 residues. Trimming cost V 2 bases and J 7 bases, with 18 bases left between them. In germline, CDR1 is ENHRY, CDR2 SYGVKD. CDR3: CAISESFGGLNQPQHF. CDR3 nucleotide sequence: TGTGCCATCAGTGAGAGCTTCGGGGGGCTCAACCAGCCCCAGCATTTT.

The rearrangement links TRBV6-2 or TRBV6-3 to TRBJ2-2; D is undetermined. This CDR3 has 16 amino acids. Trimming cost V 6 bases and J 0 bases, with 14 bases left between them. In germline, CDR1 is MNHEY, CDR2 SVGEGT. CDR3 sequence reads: CASSPNAYTNTGELFF. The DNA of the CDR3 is TGTGCCAGCAGCCCCAATGCCTACACGAACACCGGGGAGCTGTTTTTT.

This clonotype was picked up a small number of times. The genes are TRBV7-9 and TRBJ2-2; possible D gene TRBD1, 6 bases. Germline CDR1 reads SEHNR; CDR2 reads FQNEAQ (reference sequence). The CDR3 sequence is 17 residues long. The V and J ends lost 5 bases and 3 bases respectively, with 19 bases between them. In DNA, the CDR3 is TGTGCCAGCAGCCGATCCTTGGGATCAGGGGACACCGGGGAGCTGTTTTTT. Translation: CASSRSLGSGDTGELFF. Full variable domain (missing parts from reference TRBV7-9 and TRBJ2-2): DTGVSQNPRHKITKRGQNVTFRCDPISEHNRLYWYRQTLGQGPEFLTYFQNEAQLEKSRLLSDRFSAERPKGSFSTLEIQRTEQGDSAMYLCASSRSLGSGDTGELFFGEGSRLTVL.

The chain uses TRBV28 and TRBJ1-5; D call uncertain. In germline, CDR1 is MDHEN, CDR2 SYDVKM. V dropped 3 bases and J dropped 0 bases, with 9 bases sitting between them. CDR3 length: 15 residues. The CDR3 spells CASSFGYYSNQPQHF. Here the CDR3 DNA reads TGTGCCAGCAGTTTTGGTTATTATAGCAATCAGCCCCAGCATTTT. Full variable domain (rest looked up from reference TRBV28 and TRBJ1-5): DVKVTQSSRYLVKRTGEKVFLECVQDMDHENMFWYRQDPGLGLRLIYFSYDVKMKEKGDIPEGYSVSREKKERFSLILESASTNQTSMYLCASSFGYYSNQPQHFGDGTRLSIL.

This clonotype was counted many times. The CDR3 is CASKTTSGGRETQYF. The CDR3 region has the DNA TGTGCCAGCAAAACGACTAGCGGGGGAAGAGAGACCCAGTACTTC. This sequence joins TRBV12-3 or TRBV12-4 and TRBJ2-5; TRBD2 aligns across 12 bases. The CDR3 length is 15 residues. Trimming removed 7 bases from V and 4 bases from J; junction bases left unmatched: 7.

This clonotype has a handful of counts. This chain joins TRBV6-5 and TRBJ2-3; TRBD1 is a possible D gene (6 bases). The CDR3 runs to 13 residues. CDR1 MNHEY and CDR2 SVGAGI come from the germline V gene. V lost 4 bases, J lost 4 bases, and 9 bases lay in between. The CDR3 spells CASSSSGADTQYF. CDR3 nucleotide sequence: TGTGCCAGCAGTTCGTCAGGGGCAGATACGCAGTATTTT.

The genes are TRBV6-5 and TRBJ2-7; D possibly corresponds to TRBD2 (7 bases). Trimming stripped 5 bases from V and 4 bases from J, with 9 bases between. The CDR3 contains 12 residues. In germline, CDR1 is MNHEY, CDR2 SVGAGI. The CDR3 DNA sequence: TGTGCCAGCAGTGCGGGGGCTTACGAGCAGTACTTC. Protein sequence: CASSAGAYEQYF.

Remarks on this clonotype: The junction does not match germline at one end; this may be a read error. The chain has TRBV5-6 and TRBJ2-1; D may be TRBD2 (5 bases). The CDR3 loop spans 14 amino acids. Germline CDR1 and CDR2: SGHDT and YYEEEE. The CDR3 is CASGFGEPYNEQFF. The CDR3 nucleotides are TGTGCCAGCGGCTTCGGGGAACCCTACAATGAGCAGTTCTTC.

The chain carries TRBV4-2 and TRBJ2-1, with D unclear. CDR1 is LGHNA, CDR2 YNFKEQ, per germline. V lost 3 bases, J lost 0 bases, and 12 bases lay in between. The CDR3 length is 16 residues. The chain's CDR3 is CASSHAGRSSYNEQFF. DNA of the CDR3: TGTGCCAGCAGCCACGCCGGACGGAGCTCCTACAATGAGCAGTTCTTC.

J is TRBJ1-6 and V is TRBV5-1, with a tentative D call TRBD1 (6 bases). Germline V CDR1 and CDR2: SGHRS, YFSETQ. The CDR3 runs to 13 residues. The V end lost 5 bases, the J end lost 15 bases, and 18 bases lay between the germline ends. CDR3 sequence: CASSFSDSRGLHF. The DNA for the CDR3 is TGCGCCAGCAGTTTCTCGGACAGTCGGGGCCTCCACTTT.

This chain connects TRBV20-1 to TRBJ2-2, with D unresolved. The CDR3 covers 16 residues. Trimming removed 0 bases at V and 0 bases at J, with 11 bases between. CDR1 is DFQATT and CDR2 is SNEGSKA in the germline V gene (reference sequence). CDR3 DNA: TGCAGTGCTAGAGATCTGGCGCAGCCGAACACCGGGGAGCTGTTTTTT. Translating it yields CSARDLAQPNTGELFF.

DNA of the CDR3: TGTGCCAGCAGCTTGGGGGCTTGGGAGAACACTGAAGCTTTCTTT. It is translated as CASSLGAWENTEAFF. This rearrangement joins TRBV5-5 to TRBJ1-1; D uncertain. Trimming removed 0 bases at V and 1 base at J, with 10 bases between. The CDR3 sequence is 15 residues long. The V gene's germline CDR1 is SGHKS and CDR2 YYEKEE (reference sequence).

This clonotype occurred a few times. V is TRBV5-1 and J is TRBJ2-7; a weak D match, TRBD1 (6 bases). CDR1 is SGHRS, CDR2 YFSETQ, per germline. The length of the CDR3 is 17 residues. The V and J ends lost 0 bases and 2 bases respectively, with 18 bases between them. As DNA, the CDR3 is TGCGCCAGCAGCTTGGGTCCTCGGGTTGGACAGACCTACGAGCAGTACTTC. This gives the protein CASSLGPRVGQTYEQYF.

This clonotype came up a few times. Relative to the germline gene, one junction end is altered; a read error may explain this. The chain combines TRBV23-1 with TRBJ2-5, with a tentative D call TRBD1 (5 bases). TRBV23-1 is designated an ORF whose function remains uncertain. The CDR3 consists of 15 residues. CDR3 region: CVSSQKQGPAETQYF. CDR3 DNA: TGTGTCAGCAGTCAAAAGCAGGGCCCAGCAGAGACCCAGTACTTC.

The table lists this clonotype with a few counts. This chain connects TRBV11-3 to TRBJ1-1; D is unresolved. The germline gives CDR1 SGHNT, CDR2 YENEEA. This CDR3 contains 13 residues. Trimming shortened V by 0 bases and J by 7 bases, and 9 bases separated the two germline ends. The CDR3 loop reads CASSLDIQLEAFF. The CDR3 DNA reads TGTGCCAGCAGCTTAGACATACAGCTTGAAGCTTTCTTT.

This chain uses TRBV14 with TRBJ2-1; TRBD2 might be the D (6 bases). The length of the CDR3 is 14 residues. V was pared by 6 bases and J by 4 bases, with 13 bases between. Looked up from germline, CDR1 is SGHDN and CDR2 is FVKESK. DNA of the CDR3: TGTGCCAGCAGGCTAGCGTCTGGGTACAATGAGCAGTTCTTC. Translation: CASRLASGYNEQFF.

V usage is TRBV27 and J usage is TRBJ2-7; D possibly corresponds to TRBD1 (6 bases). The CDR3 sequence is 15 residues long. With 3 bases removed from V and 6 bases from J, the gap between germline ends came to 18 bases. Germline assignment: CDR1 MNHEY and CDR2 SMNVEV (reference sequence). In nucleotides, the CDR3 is TGTGCCAGCAGTTTCGTGGGGTCAGGGGTCGGCGAGCAGTACTTC. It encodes CASSFVGSGVGEQYF.

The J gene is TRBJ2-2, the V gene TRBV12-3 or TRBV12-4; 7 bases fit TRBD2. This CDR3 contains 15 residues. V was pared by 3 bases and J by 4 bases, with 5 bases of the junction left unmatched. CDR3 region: CASSFRLASTGELFF. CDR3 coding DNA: TGTGCCAGCAGTTTTAGACTAGCTTCCACCGGGGAGCTGTTTTTT.